This TCR beta chain was profiled in a study of shared clonotypes between healthy human individuals. Study-level results: Investigators expected sequencing depth to affect clonotype sharing among donors. Some naive CD4 clonotypes, about 5.5%, turned up in common across a handful of donors.

Terminally differentiated effector memory CD45RA+ cells were excluded from the naive CD8 cells, which were CD45RO-negative and positively selected for CCR7. As regards this clone: Its specificity is unknown. Other DNA sequences in the same sample also yield this CDR3.

Deep level was the assay's run setting. The method was immunoSEQ multiplex PCR; TCRdb's version includes in-frame clones alone and lacks a portion of them. The table shows about 2.1 million clones, with about 94% occurring only once. The CDR3 is 12 residues long. The germline V gene has CDR1 SEHNR and CDR2 FQNEAQ (reference sequence). V was trimmed by 5 bases and J by 5 bases, leaving 9 bases between them. This receptor was taken from a man younger than 35 in good health. Some clones in this sample may be carry-over from other donors' samples. The rearrangement joins TRBV7-9 to TRBJ1-1; D remains ambiguous. Specimen: naive CD8+ T cells from PBMCs. CDR3 amino acids: CASSLGRTEAFF. The CDR3, as DNA: TGTGCCAGCAGCCTCGGGCGGACTGAAGCTTTCTTT.